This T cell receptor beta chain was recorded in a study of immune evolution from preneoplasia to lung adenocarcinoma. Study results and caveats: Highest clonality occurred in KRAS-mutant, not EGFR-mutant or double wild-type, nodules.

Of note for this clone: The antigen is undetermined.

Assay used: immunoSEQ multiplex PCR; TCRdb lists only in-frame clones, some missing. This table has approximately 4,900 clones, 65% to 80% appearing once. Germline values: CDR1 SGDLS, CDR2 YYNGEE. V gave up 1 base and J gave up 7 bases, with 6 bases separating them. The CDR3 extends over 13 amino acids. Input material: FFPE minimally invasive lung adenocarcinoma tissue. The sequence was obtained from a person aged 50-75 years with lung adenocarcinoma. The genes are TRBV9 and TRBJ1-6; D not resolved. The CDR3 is CASSVRENSPLHF. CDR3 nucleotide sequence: TGTGCCAGCAGCGTACGGGAAAATTCACCCCTCCACTTT.